These 24 T cell receptor beta chains were sequenced from one sample in a study of read filtering for tumor transcriptome and immune sequencing. Molecular barcoded adaptors covering alpha/delta and beta/gamma chains were used on roughly 400 ng RNA. TCRdb reanalysed the reads using MiXCR and keeps one entry per CDR3 protein. The sample contains 12,000 to 15,000 distinct CDR3 sequences, roughly 20% of which appear only once. The sample was a population of CD138-negative cells sorted from bone marrow. Receptors originate from a donor at least 40 years old with multiple myeloma.

Regarding this clonotype: A read error may explain this, as a much larger clone is one base away. The rearrangement uses TRBV12-3 or TRBV12-4 and TRBJ2-1; the D gene is possibly TRBD1 (6 bases). The length of the CDR3 is 12 residues. The CDR3 reads CASSSRGNEQLF. The CDR3 DNA reads TGTGCCAGCAGTTCCAGGGGTAATGAGCAGCTCTTC.

This clonotype was counted at least ten times. This CDR3 reads CSALQSGTGYFSEQFF. CDR3 nucleotides: TGCAGTGCCCTCCAGTCCGGGACAGGATATTTCAGTGAGCAGTTCTTC. This chain uses TRBV20-1 with TRBJ2-1; 8 positions agree with TRBD1. The V gene's germline CDR1 is DFQATT and CDR2 SNEGSKA (reference sequence). The CDR3 covers 16 residues. V dropped 6 bases and J dropped 9; count of bases not matched to a gene: 19.

About this clonotype itself: A read error may produce the germline difference seen at one junction end. V is TRBV6-2 or TRBV6-3 and J is TRBJ2-7, with D uncertain. This CDR3 comprises 13 residues. CDR1 is MNHEY, CDR2 SVGEGT, per germline. CDR3: CASNYALGYEQYF. The DNA of the CDR3 is TGTGCCAGCAATTACGCGCTGGGCTACGAGCAGTACTTC.

As to this clonotype: One end of the junction is discordant with germline, which a read error may explain. The chain recombines TRBV2 with TRBJ1-1; D not resolved. The germline gives CDR1 SNHLY, CDR2 FYNNEI. The CDR3 is made up of 13 amino acids. The CDR3 loop reads CAGMVEVNTEAFF. The CDR3 nucleotides are TGTGCCGGCATGGTGGAGGTGAACACTGAAGCCTTCTTT.

By share, this clonotype counts as medium-sized. V usage is TRBV6-1 and J usage is TRBJ1-1; D is uncertain. This CDR3 region has 13 residues. The V gene lost 8 bases and the J gene lost 1 base, with 11 bases spanning the gap. CDR1 and CDR2 from the germline V gene are MNHNS and SASEGT. In nucleotides, the CDR3 is TGTGCCAGCTGCTTAGGAGGGAACACTGAAGCTTTCTTT. Translation gives CASCLGGNTEAFF.

This clonotype was detected ten times or more. This rearrangement joins TRBV7-9 to TRBJ2-1; the match to TRBD1 covers 9 bases. Germline loops: CDR1 SEHNR, CDR2 FQNEAQ (reference sequence). The CDR3 loop spans 15 amino acids. Trimming removed 3 bases from V and 2 bases from J; junction bases left unmatched: 2. CDR3 sequence reads: CASSLGTGTYNEQFF. The CDR3 nucleotides are TGTGCCAGCAGCTTGGGGACAGGGACCTACAATGAGCAGTTCTTC.

This clonotype was picked up a small number of times. The CDR3 DNA follows: TGTGCCAGTAGTATCGGACTAGCGGGCTGGGAGACCCAGTACTTC. Residues: CASSIGLAGWETQYF. V gene TRBV19 combines with J gene TRBJ2-5, with TRBD2 matching over 11 bases. This CDR3 has 15 residues. J gave up 5 bases and V 3 bases, and 5 bases lay outside the gene matches. Germline V lookup: CDR1 LNHDA, CDR2 SQIVND (reference sequence).

The chain uses TRBV7-2 and TRBJ2-3; a possible D gene is TRBD2 (6 bases). V lost 5 bases to trimming and J lost 0 bases, with 15 bases between them. Germline V gene sequence: CDR1 SGHTA, CDR2 FQGNSA. The CDR3 spans 16 residues. CDR3 amino acids: CASSPPLASSTDTQYF. CDR3 sequence (DNA): TGTGCCAGCAGCCCTCCTCTAGCGAGTAGCACAGATACGCAGTATTTT. The full variable domain, in which reference TRBV7-2 and TRBJ2-3 provide the parts outside the CDR3, is GAGVSQSPSNKVTEKGKDVELRCDPISGHTALYWYRQSLGQGLEFLIYFQGNSAPDKSGLPSDRFSAERTGGSVSTLTIQRTQQEDSAVYLCASSPPLASSTDTQYFGPGTRLTVL.

Turning to this clonotype: Because the CDR3 is missing its conserved closing phenylalanine or tryptophan, this is likely a read error. The V call is TRBV10-3, the J call TRBJ2-7; 8 nucleotides match TRBD1. Germline assignment: CDR1 ENHRY and CDR2 SYGVKD. This CDR3 spans 12 amino acids. V was pared by 6 bases and J by 5 bases, with 3 bases of the junction left unmatched. The CDR3 loop is CAISLQGDEQYC. In DNA form, the CDR3 reads TGTGCCATCAGCCTACAGGGGGACGAGCAGTACTGC.

This clonotype has ten or more counts. The chain has TRBV29-1 and TRBJ2-3, with D possibly TRBD2 on 6 matching bases. The CDR3 has 13 residues. Germline V gene sequence: CDR1 SQVTM, CDR2 ANQGSEA. Trimming shortened V by 5 bases and J by 2 bases, and 11 bases separated the two germline ends. This CDR3 reads CSVSLAYTDTQYF. The CDR3 DNA reads TGCAGCGTTAGCCTAGCGTACACAGATACGCAGTATTTT.

In nucleotides, the CDR3 is TGTGCCAGCAGTTACAGGGACAGGGATCAGCCCCAGCATTTT. Its translation is CASSYRDRDQPQHF. The chain carries TRBV6-6 and TRBJ1-5; 9 bases map to TRBD1. CDR1 and CDR2 (germline): MNHNY, SVGAGI (reference sequence). V lost 2 bases, J lost 5 bases, and 1 base stayed unmatched. The CDR3 loop spans 14 amino acids.

This clonotype was detected ten times or more. This chain joins TRBV11-3 and TRBJ1-1; D ambiguous. The CDR3 is made up of 15 amino acids. The germline gives CDR1 SGHNT, CDR2 YENEEA. Trimming stripped 5 bases from V and 1 base from J, with 14 bases between. CDR3 loop: CASSPSGYGNTEAFF. CDR3 DNA: TGTGCCAGCAGCCCAAGTGGGTACGGGAACACTGAAGCTTTCTTT.

In this sample, this clonotype turned up many times. Here the CDR3 reads CASSLRTGGYTGELFF. CDR3 in DNA: TGTGCCAGCAGCTTGCGGACAGGGGGCTACACCGGGGAGCTGTTTTTT. The chain is built from TRBV5-4 and TRBJ2-2; 11 nucleotides match TRBD1. The V gene end was trimmed by 1 base and the J gene end by 3 bases; junction bases not matched to a gene: 2. The CDR3 has 16 residues. Germline V lookup: CDR1 SGHNT, CDR2 YYREEE (reference sequence).

This clonotype appeared a few times. The chain links TRBV24-1 to TRBJ2-7; D is undetermined. The germline V gene encodes CDR1 KGHDR and CDR2 SFDVKD. The CDR3 totals 19 residues. V lost 0 bases and J lost 0, with 20 bases in between. DNA for the CDR3: TGTGCCACCAGTGATTTGTGCTGGACCGATCTATCAAGCTCCTACGAGCAGTACTTC. It encodes CATSDLCWTDLSSSYEQYF.

The genes are TRBV4-1 and TRBJ1-3; D remains ambiguous. V was cut by 0 bases and J by 9 bases, with 12 bases left in between. Germline V gene lookup returns CDR1 MGHRA and CDR2 YSYEKL. The CDR3 totals 14 residues. CDR3 region: CASSQEESAATIYF. As DNA, the CDR3 is TGCGCCAGCAGCCAAGAGGAGTCGGCCGCCACCATATATTTT.

The sample holds many counts of this clonotype. The chain is built from TRBV6-1 and TRBJ2-3; D is undetermined. V lost 6 bases to trimming and J lost 0 bases, with 7 bases between them. The CDR3 is made up of 13 amino acids. Germline-derived CDR1 and CDR2 are MNHNS and SASEGT. The CDR3 bases are TGTGCCAGCAGGGGATTTAGCACAGATACGCAGTATTTT. Translated, it gives CASRGFSTDTQYF.

Comments on this clonotype: A much larger clonotype is one base distant, so this may be a read error. The chain recombines TRBV25-1 with TRBJ2-1, with 9 bases matching TRBD2. Germline lookup yields CDR1 MGHDK and CDR2 SYGVNS. The CDR3 sequence is 14 residues long. In DNA, the CDR3 is TGTGTCAGCAGTGAATTGGCGGGGGGGAATGAGCAGTTCTTC. It codes for CVSSELAGGNEQFF. Using reference TRBV25-1 and TRBJ2-1 for the parts outside the CDR3, the full variable domain is EADIYQTPRYLVIGTGKKITLECSQTMGHDKMYWYQQDPGMELHLIHYSYGVNSTEKGDLSSESTVSRIRTEHFPLTLESARPSHTSQYLCVSSELAGGNEQFFGPGTRLTVL.

The genes are TRBV30 and TRBJ1-1, with D perhaps TRBD1 (5 bases). V was pared by 8 bases and J by 8 bases, with 18 bases between. The CDR3 has 12 amino acids. Germline V lookup: CDR1 GTSNPN, CDR2 SVGIG (reference sequence). The CDR3 loop is CATQVGAQEAFF. The CDR3 DNA is TGTGCCACACAAGTCGGGGCTCAAGAAGCTTTCTTT.

Note on this clonotype: This clone may be a read error of a much larger clone one base away. Because the CDR3 is missing its conserved closing phenylalanine or tryptophan, this is likely a read error. The genes are TRBV6-5 and TRBJ1-5, with no clear D. Germline loops: CDR1 MNHEY, CDR2 SVGAGI. The CDR3 loop spans 13 amino acids. V lost 5 bases and J 7 bases, leaving 12 bases between the germline ends. CDR3 in amino acids: CASSHHKNQPQHI. The CDR3 nucleotides are TGTGCCAGCAGTCATCATAAGAACCAGCCCCAGCATATT.

The chain joins TRBV27 to TRBJ2-3; no definite D call. The germline V gene has CDR1 MNHEY and CDR2 SMNVEV (reference sequence). CDR3 length: 17 amino acids. Trimming took off 3 bases at V and 1 base at J, with 17 bases between the two ends. CDR3 region: CASSFRVELMGTDTQYF. The CDR3 coding sequence is TGTGCCAGCAGTTTTCGAGTCGAGCTCATGGGCACAGATACGCAGTATTTT.

The chain couples TRBV6-2 or TRBV6-3 to TRBJ2-7, with unresolved D. Germline CDR1 and CDR2: MNHEY and SVGEGT. The CDR3 runs to 13 residues. V was shortened by 2 bases and J by 2 bases, with 7 bases between the two germline ends. This chain's CDR3 is CASSYGRAYEQYF. The CDR3 DNA is TGTGCCAGCAGTTACGGACGGGCCTACGAGCAGTACTTC.

V usage is TRBV19 and J usage is TRBJ2-2; 8 nucleotides line up with TRBD1. V lost 9 bases to trimming and J lost 2 bases; unmatched junction nucleotides: 5. The germline CDR1 and CDR2 sequences are LNHDA and SQIVND (reference sequence). The CDR3 has 14 residues. CDR3 DNA: TGTGCCAGCCTGGGACAGGCCAACACCGGGGAGCTGTTTTTT. Translating it yields CASLGQANTGELFF.

A word on this clonotype: One end of the junction varies from germline; a read error may be responsible. This rearrangement joins TRBV2 to TRBJ1-5; D uncertain. This CDR3 has 14 amino acids. The germline gives CDR1 SNHLY, CDR2 FYNNEI. In nucleotides, the CDR3 is TGTGCCAGCCGCAGCGCTTATAGCAATCAGCCCCAGCATTTC. Protein sequence: CASRSAYSNQPQHF.

This clonotype was found many times. This chain links TRBV3-1 with TRBJ2-7; TRBD2 agrees at 15 bases. The CDR3 spans 18 residues. CDR1 and CDR2 (germline): LGHDT, YNNKEL (reference sequence). V shed 4 bases, J shed 0 bases, and the junction held 7 bases outside the gene matches. The CDR3 coding sequence is TGTGCCAGCAGCCTAAAGGGACTAGCGGGAGGTAGCTCCTACGAGCAGTACTTC. Protein: CASSLKGLAGGSSYEQYF.